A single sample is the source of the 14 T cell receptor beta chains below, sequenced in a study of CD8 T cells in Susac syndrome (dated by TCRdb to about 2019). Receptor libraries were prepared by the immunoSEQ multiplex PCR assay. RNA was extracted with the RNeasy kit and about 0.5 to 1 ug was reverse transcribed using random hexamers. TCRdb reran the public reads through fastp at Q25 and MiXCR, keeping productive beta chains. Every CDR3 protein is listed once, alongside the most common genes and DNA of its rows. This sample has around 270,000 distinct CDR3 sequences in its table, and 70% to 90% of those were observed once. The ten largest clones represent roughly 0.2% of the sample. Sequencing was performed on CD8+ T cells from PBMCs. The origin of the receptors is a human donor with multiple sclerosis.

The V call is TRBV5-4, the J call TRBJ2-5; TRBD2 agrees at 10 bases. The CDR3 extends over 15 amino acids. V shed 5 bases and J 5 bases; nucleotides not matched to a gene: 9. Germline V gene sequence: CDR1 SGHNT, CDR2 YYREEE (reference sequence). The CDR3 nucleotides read TGTGCCAGCAGTGGGATAGCGGGGGGTCAGGAGACCCAGTACTTC. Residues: CASSGIAGGQETQYF.

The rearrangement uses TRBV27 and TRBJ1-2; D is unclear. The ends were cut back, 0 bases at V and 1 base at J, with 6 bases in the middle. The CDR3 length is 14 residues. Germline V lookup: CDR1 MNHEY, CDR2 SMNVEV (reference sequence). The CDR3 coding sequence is TGTGCCAGCAGTTTATCACAGTTTAACTATGGCTACACCTTC. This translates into CASSLSQFNYGYTF.

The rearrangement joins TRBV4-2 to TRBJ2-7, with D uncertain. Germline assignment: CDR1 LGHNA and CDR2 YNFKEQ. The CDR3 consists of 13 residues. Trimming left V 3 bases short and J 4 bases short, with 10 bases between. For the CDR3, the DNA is TGTGCCAGCAGCCAGGGTATGCAATACGAGCAGTACTTC. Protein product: CASSQGMQYEQYF.

This CDR3 reads CASSAGGSTNEKLFF. For the CDR3, the DNA is TGTGCCAGCAGCGCGGGGGGGTCAACTAATGAAAAACTGTTTTTT. This chain joins TRBV9 and TRBJ1-4; a possible D gene is TRBD1 (5 bases). Deletions cut 3 bases from V and 0 bases from J, with 9 bases between. The germline gives CDR1 SGDLS, CDR2 YYNGEE. The CDR3 spans 15 residues.

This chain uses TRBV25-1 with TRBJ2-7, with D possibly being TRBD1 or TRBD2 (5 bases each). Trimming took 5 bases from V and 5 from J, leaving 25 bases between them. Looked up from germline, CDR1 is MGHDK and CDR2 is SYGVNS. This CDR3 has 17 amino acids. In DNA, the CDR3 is TGTGCCAGCAGTACCCTGGAGAAAGGGGACGTCCTTGACGAGCAGTACTTC. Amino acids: CASSTLEKGDVLDEQYF.

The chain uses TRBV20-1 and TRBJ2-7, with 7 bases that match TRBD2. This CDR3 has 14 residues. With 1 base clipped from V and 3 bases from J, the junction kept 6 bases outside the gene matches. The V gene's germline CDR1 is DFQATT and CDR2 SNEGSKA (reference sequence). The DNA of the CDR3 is TGCAGTGCTAGAGGACCGGGACTAAACTACGAGCAGTACTTC. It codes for CSARGPGLNYEQYF.

The CDR3 sequence: CASSRSGGRTDTQYF. The CDR3 region has the DNA TGTGCCAGCAGCCGGAGCGGGGGGAGGACAGATACGCAGTATTTT. The V call is TRBV12-3 or TRBV12-4, the J call TRBJ2-3; 9 bases fit TRBD2. V lost 6 bases and J lost 3; bases outside the gene matches: 7. The CDR3 covers 15 residues.

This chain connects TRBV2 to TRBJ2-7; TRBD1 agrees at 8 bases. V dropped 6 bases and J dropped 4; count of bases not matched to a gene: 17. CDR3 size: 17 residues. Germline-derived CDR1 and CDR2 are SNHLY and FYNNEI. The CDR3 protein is CASRGRTGFLSIYEQYF. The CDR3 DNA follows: TGTGCCAGCAGGGGGCGGACAGGGTTTCTATCCATTTACGAGCAGTACTTC.

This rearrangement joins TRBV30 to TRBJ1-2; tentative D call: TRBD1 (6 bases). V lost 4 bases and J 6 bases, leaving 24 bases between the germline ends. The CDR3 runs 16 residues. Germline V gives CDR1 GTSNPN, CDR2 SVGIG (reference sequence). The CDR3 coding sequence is TGTGCCTGGAAGGGAGAGGTACAGGGAAATAGGGATGGCTACACCTTC. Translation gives CAWKGEVQGNRDGYTF.

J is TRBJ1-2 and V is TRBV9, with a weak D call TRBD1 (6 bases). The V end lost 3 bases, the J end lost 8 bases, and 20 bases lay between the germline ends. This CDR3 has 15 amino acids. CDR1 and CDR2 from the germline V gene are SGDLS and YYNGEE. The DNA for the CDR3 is TGTGCCAGCAGCGCGACAGGACAGCCCTATGAAGGCTACACCTTC. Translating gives CASSATGQPYEGYTF.

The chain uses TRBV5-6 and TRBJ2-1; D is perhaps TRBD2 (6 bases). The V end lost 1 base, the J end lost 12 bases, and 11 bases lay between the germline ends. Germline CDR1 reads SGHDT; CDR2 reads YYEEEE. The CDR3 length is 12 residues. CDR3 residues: CASSLFGGTQFF. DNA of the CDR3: TGTGCCAGCAGCTTGTTTGGGGGGACGCAGTTCTTC.

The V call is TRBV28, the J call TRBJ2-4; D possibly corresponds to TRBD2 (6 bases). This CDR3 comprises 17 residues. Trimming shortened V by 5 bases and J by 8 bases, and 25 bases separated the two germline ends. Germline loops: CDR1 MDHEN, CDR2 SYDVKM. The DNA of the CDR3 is TGTGCCAGCAGTCCTCTCCCATTGTCGGGGACTCGGGACATTCAGTACTTC. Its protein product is CASSPLPLSGTRDIQYF.

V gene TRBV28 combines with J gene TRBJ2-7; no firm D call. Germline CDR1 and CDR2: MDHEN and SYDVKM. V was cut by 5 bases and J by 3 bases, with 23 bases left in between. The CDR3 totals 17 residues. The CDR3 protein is CASSPPPTLSSDYEQYF. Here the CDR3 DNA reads TGTGCCAGCAGTCCACCCCCCACGCTGAGCTCCGACTACGAGCAGTACTTC.

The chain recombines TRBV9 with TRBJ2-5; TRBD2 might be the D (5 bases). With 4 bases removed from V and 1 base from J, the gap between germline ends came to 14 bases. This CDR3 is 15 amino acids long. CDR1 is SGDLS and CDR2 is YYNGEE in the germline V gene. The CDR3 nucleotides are TGTGCCAGCAGCTTCCTAGGACTGTCCCAAGAGACCCAGTACTTC. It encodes CASSFLGLSQETQYF.